The clone carrying this T cell receptor (beta chain) was found a few times. Its antigen is not identified. The CDR3 runs 13 residues. Trimming cost V 5 bases and J 8 bases, with 15 bases left between them. Germline V gene data show CDR1 as LNHDA and CDR2 as SQIVND (reference sequence). The sample is drawn from a study of shared clonotypes between healthy human individuals. Study summary: Donors were a couple of women and a few men aged 18 to 49.

The authors loaded roughly 200 ng DNA, some 32,000 T cell genomes, into sorted-subset replicate PCRs. TCRdb keeps only in-frame clones here, not all; method: immunoSEQ multiplex PCR. This sample has approximately 2.1 million clones, with 93% found just once. Study conclusions and caveats: The authors expected sequencing depth to affect clonotype sharing among donors.

V usage is TRBV19 and J usage is TRBJ1-2, with D unclear. The material sequenced was naive CD4+ T cells from PBMCs. Subset here: CD45RA+ positively selected. This TCR derives from a man between 18 and 35 years old in good health. Some clones in this sample may be carry-over from other donors' samples. The CDR3 bases are TGTGCCAGTAGTGAGACACAAGGGCGCGGCTACACCTTC. Its protein product is CASSETQGRGYTF.